The present TCR beta chain was sequenced within a study of cytomegalovirus exposure and HLA in healthy donors. Study findings and constraints: Being indistinguishable, some V segments were excluded, TRBV6-2 and TRBV6-3 among them. In a later analysis, about 17,000 TCR beta sequences were associated with HLA alleles at 0.05 false discovery rate.

Comment on this clone: The target antigen is unknown.

It was with 60 Vbeta and 13 Jbeta primers that the PCR ran. Some clones are missing from TCRdb's copy, which holds only in-frame ones; the method was immunoSEQ multiplex PCR. Of 150,000 to 160,000 clones listed, 80% are singletons. Germline V gene lookup returns CDR1 SGHRS and CDR2 YFSETQ. The V and J ends lost 4 bases and 3 bases respectively, with 14 bases between them. The CDR3 runs to 14 residues. Donors in the study were healthy people who gave bone marrow. The chain links TRBV5-1 to TRBJ2-7, with a weak D call TRBD2 (5 bases). The clonotype originates from a man between 25 and 39 years old in good health and CMV-seropositive. Sequenced material: PBMCs. CDR3 amino acids: CASSQVAPSYEQYF. CDR3 nucleotides: TGCGCCAGCAGCCAAGTAGCGCCAAGCTACGAGCAGTACTTC.